This is a list of T cell receptor beta chains from one sample in a study of neurological immune-mediated disorders. In TCRdb, the 5' RACE reads were re-called with MiXCR into one record per CDR3 protein. The sample carries some 83,000 distinct CDR3 sequences, 2% to 3% recorded once. The material sequenced was PBMCs. The receptors originated from a woman in her twenties or thirties with multiple sclerosis. The CDR3 runs from the conserved cysteine through the conserved F or W. The D gene is left open where the match is weak. Only some rows state a clone size, as once, few, many or a class for expanded clones.

V: TRBV20-1
size: many
D: -
J: TRBJ1-4
length: 14
DNA: TGCAGTGCGTTGTGGGGAATGGATGGTGAAAAACTGTTTTTT
CDR3: CSALWGMDGEKLFF

V: TRBV12-3/TRBV12-4
size: many
D: -
J: TRBJ2-6
length: 17
DNA: TGTGCCAGCAGTTTATCGGGACAAAACTCTGGGGCCAACGTCCTGACTTTC
CDR3: CASSLSGQNSGANVLTF

V: TRBV6-1
size: -
D: TRBD1
J: TRBJ2-7
length: 15
DNA: TGTGCCAGCAGCCTAGGGGGACAGAGCTCCTACGAGCAGTACTTC
CDR3: CASSLGGQSSYEQYF

V: TRBV20-1
size: many
D: -
J: TRBJ2-7
length: 15
DNA: TGCAGTGCTAGAGATCGGTTAGGGGACGTGTACGAGCAGTACTTC
CDR3: CSARDRLGDVYEQYF

V: TRBV14
size: many
D: -
J: TRBJ2-7
length: 15
DNA: TGTGCCAGCAGCCAAGTCGTAAACTCAGGTTACGAGCAGTACTTC
CDR3: CASSQVVNSGYEQYF

V: TRBV5-1
size: many
D: -
J: TRBJ2-1
length: 11
DNA: TGCGCCAGCAGCTTTGACAATGAGCAGTTCTTC
CDR3: CASSFDNEQFF

V: TRBV15
size: many
D: -
J: TRBJ1-2
length: 13
DNA: TGTGCCACCAGCAGAGAGGGTGGGTATGGCTACACCTTC
CDR3: CATSREGGYGYTF

V: TRBV5-1
size: few
D: TRBD1
J: TRBJ2-1
length: 16
DNA: TGCGCCAGCAGCTTGGGGGACAGGGGAAATTACAATGAGCAGTTCTTC
CDR3: CASSLGDRGNYNEQFF

V: TRBV3-1
size: many
D: -
J: TRBJ1-6
length: 14
DNA: TGTGCCAGCAGCCAAGATTCAGGGGATTCAACCCTCCACTTT
CDR3: CASSQDSGDSTLHF

V: TRBV12-3/TRBV12-4
size: many
D: TRBD2
J: TRBJ2-1
length: 16
DNA: TGTGCCAGCAGCCAGGGCCTAGCGGGAGTGAGGAATGAGCAGTTCTTC
CDR3: CASSQGLAGVRNEQFF

V: TRBV20-1
size: many
D: -
J: TRBJ2-2
length: 16
DNA: TGCAGTGCTAGAGCGGCGGAGGGGGGAGGTTACGGGGAGCTGTTTTTT
CDR3: CSARAAEGGGYGELFF

V: TRBV7-8
size: many
D: -
J: TRBJ1-3
length: 15
DNA: TGTGCCAGCAGCATGAGGACCCTCTCTGGAAACACCATATATTTT
CDR3: CASSMRTLSGNTIYF

V: TRBV20-1
size: many
D: TRBD1
J: TRBJ1-2
length: 12
DNA: TGCAGTGCCACGGACAGGAACTATGGCTACACCTTC
CDR3: CSATDRNYGYTF

V: TRBV6-2/TRBV6-3
size: many
D: TRBD2
J: TRBJ2-1
length: 14
DNA: TGTGCCAGCAGTTCCGGGACTAGCGGGAGGCAACAGTTCTTC
CDR3: CASSSGTSGRQQFF

V: TRBV27
size: many
D: -
J: TRBJ2-3
length: 13
DNA: TGTGCCAGCAGCCTAGGGGTTGGGGATACGCAGTATTTT
CDR3: CASSLGVGDTQYF

V: TRBV5-5
size: many
D: -
J: TRBJ2-5
length: 13
DNA: TGTGCCAGCAGCTTTGAGAACCAAGAGACCCAGTACTTC
CDR3: CASSFENQETQYF

V: TRBV20-1
size: many
D: TRBD1
J: TRBJ2-7
length: 14
DNA: TGCAGTGCGTCGGCAGGGACAGCGCCCTACGAGCAGTACTTC
CDR3: CSASAGTAPYEQYF

V: TRBV20-1
size: many
D: -
J: TRBJ1-5
length: 16
DNA: TGCAGTGCTAAACAGCTGCAGGGTGAGGGCAATCAGCCCCAGCATTTT
CDR3: CSAKQLQGEGNQPQHF

V: TRBV5-1
size: many
D: TRBD1
J: TRBJ1-5
length: 16
DNA: TGCGCCAGCAGCTCGACAGGGGGGAAGAACAATCAGCCCCAGCATTTT
CDR3: CASSSTGGKNNQPQHF

V: TRBV7-2
size: many
D: -
J: TRBJ2-7
length: 13
DNA: TGTGCCAGCAGCTTTGGACAGTACTACGAGCAGTACTTC
CDR3: CASSFGQYYEQYF

V: TRBV7-3
size: many
D: -
J: TRBJ2-5
length: 15
DNA: TGTGCCAGCAGCTTCAGGGGGGCGAGCGAGGAGACCCAGTACTTC
CDR3: CASSFRGASEETQYF

V: TRBV5-1
size: many
D: TRBD2
J: TRBJ2-7
length: 14
DNA: TGCGCCAGCAGGGGGACTAGCGGGAGAACCGAGCAGTACTTC
CDR3: CASRGTSGRTEQYF

V: TRBV10-3
size: many
D: -
J: TRBJ1-1
length: 13
DNA: TGTGCCATCAAGGTCCACCGGAACACTGAAGCTTTCTTT
CDR3: CAIKVHRNTEAFF

V: TRBV21-1
size: many
D: -
J: TRBJ1-2
length: 17
DNA: TGTGCCAGCAGCAAAAAGCGGGGAGGGAAGGCTAACTATGGCTACACCTTC
CDR3: CASSKKRGGKANYGYTF

V: TRBV6-5
size: many
D: -
J: TRBJ1-2
length: 14
DNA: TGTGCCAGCAGCACCTCCCGGAGGAACTATGGCTACACCTTC
CDR3: CASSTSRRNYGYTF

V: TRBV5-5
size: -
D: -
J: TRBJ1-5
length: 16
DNA: TGTGCCAACAGCTTGCGAGGAGACTATAGCAATCAGCCCCAGCATTTT
CDR3: CANSLRGDYSNQPQHF

V: TRBV5-1
size: many
D: -
J: TRBJ2-1
length: 14
DNA: TGCGCCAGCAGCTTCGGGGCCGAAAACAATGAGCAGTTCTTC
CDR3: CASSFGAENNEQFF

V: TRBV5-1
size: many
D: TRBD2
J: TRBJ2-1
length: 14
DNA: TGCGCCAGCAGCGGCGGGAGCTCCTACAATGAGCAGTTCTTC
CDR3: CASSGGSSYNEQFF

V: TRBV5-6
size: many
D: -
J: TRBJ2-7
length: 12
DNA: TGTGCCAGCAGCTGGACCCCGGGGGAGCAGTACTTC
CDR3: CASSWTPGEQYF

V: TRBV10-1
size: few
D: -
J: TRBJ2-3
length: 13
DNA: TGCGCCAGCAGTGAGGCCGGGACAGATACGCAGTATTTT
CDR3: CASSEAGTDTQYF

V: TRBV27
size: many
D: TRBD2
J: TRBJ2-7
length: 14
DNA: TGTGCCAGCAGTTCTGGCGGGAGGGCCTACGAGCAGTACTTC
CDR3: CASSSGGRAYEQYF

V: TRBV5-1
size: many
D: -
J: TRBJ2-1
length: 16
DNA: TGCGCCAGCAGCTTGGGGTCCAGCGGGTGGGACAATGAGCAGTTCTTC
CDR3: CASSLGSSGWDNEQFF

V: TRBV20-1
size: many
D: TRBD2
J: TRBJ2-2
length: 18
DNA: TGCAGTGCTAGGACGCGGGAAGGACTAGCGGCAAACACCGGGGAGCTGTTTTTT
CDR3: CSARTREGLAANTGELFF

V: TRBV6-1
size: once
D: TRBD2
J: TRBJ2-1
length: 15
DNA: TGTGCCAGCAGGATTCCGGGACTAGCGGTCAATGAGCAGTTCTTC
CDR3: CASRIPGLAVNEQFF

V: TRBV29-1
size: many
D: -
J: TRBJ1-2
length: 11
DNA: TGCAGCGTTGAGTTAGACCTAGGCTACACCTTC
CDR3: CSVELDLGYTF

V: TRBV27
size: many
D: -
J: TRBJ1-5
length: 14
DNA: TGTGCCAGCAGTTCTGCGGTTAGCAATCAGCCCCAGCATTTT
CDR3: CASSSAVSNQPQHF

V: TRBV6-5
size: many
D: TRBD1
J: TRBJ1-2
length: 16
DNA: TGTGCCAGCAGCAGAATCCTACAGGGGGCAGGCTATGGCTACACCTTC
CDR3: CASSRILQGAGYGYTF

V: TRBV12-3/TRBV12-4
size: many
D: TRBD1
J: TRBJ1-1
length: 14
DNA: TGTGCCAGCAGTCTTGAGACAGGGCTGACTGAAGCTTTCTTT
CDR3: CASSLETGLTEAFF

V: TRBV20-1
size: -
D: -
J: TRBJ1-3
length: 13
DNA: TGCAGTGCTAAAGGGACGGCTGGAAACACCATATATTTT
CDR3: CSAKGTAGNTIYF

V: TRBV7-2
size: many
D: TRBD2
J: TRBJ2-4
length: 18
DNA: TGTGCCAGCAGCAGTAGGGCGGGAGGGCCGAGAGACAAAAACATTCAGTACTTC
CDR3: CASSSRAGGPRDKNIQYF

V: TRBV6-2/TRBV6-3
size: many
D: TRBD2
J: TRBJ2-1
length: 14
DNA: TGTGCCTCACTCCTAGCGGGGGCTTACAATGAGCAGTTCTTC
CDR3: CASLLAGAYNEQFF

V: TRBV5-6
size: many
D: TRBD2
J: TRBJ2-1
length: 16
DNA: TGTGCCAGCAGCCCTCTCGTTGGGGGGGCCTACAATGAGCAGTTCTTC
CDR3: CASSPLVGGAYNEQFF

V: TRBV7-2
size: many
D: TRBD1
J: TRBJ2-7
length: 15
DNA: TGTGCCAGCAGCTTATGGACAGGGGACTACTACGAGCAGTACTTC
CDR3: CASSLWTGDYYEQYF

V: TRBV6-2/TRBV6-3
size: many
D: TRBD2
J: TRBJ2-2
length: 17
DNA: TGTGCCAGCAGTCGACGACTAGCGGGAGAGAGCACCGGGGAGCTGTTTTTT
CDR3: CASSRRLAGESTGELFF

V: TRBV20-1
size: many
D: -
J: TRBJ1-1
length: 15
DNA: TGCAGTGCTAGAGATCAAACAGGGTTAGGCACTGAAGCTTTCTTT
CDR3: CSARDQTGLGTEAFF

V: TRBV5-1
size: many
D: -
J: TRBJ2-7
length: 15
DNA: TGCGCCAGCACCAATGAACCGGGGACGAACTACGAGCAGTACTTC
CDR3: CASTNEPGTNYEQYF

V: TRBV7-2
size: many
D: TRBD2
J: TRBJ2-3
length: 16
DNA: TGTGCCAGCAGCTCCGGGGGAGCGGGAACCACAGATACGCAGTATTTT
CDR3: CASSSGGAGTTDTQYF

V: TRBV6-6
size: many
D: TRBD2
J: TRBJ2-7
length: 15
DNA: TGTGCCAGCAGCACCGGGACTAGCGGGACTTACGAGCAGTACTTC
CDR3: CASSTGTSGTYEQYF

V: TRBV30
size: many
D: -
J: TRBJ1-5
length: 13
DNA: TGTGCCTGGAGTAAAGGAAGCAATCAGCCCCAGCATTTT
CDR3: CAWSKGSNQPQHF

V: TRBV5-1
size: many
D: -
J: TRBJ1-1
length: 13
DNA: TGCGCCAGCAGCCCCAGGGCGGACACTGAAGCTTTCTTT
CDR3: CASSPRADTEAFF

V: TRBV20-1
size: many
D: TRBD1
J: TRBJ1-2
length: 14
DNA: TGCAGTGCTAGAGAAAGGGGGCTGAACTATGGCTACACCTTC
CDR3: CSARERGLNYGYTF

V: TRBV29-1
size: many
D: TRBD2
J: TRBJ2-3
length: 15
DNA: TGCAGCGTGGCCGGGACTAGCGGGACGGGAGATACGCAGTATTTT
CDR3: CSVAGTSGTGDTQYF